A single sample is the source of the 25 T cell receptor beta chains below, sequenced in a study of CD8+CD57+ T cells in acquired aplastic anemia. Profiling that covered TCR beta VDJ and CDR3 relied on genomic DNA as its template. TCRdb ran MiXCR on the reads and lists one entry per CDR3 protein. The table shows some 410,000 distinct CDR3 sequences, with 65% to 80% occurring only once. Sequencing was carried out using sorted CD4+, CD8+, or CD8+CD57+ T cells (not recorded which) from PBMCs. The receptors shown here come from a human donor in good health, serving as a control.

The rearrangement joins TRBV5-5 to TRBJ2-5, with D uncertain. V was pared by 0 bases and J by 7 bases, with 10 bases between. Germline CDR1 and CDR2: SGHKS and YYEKEE (reference sequence). This CDR3 is built from 13 residues. CDR3: CASSLDVERTQYF. The CDR3 nucleotides are TGTGCCAGCAGCTTGGACGTCGAACGGACCCAGTACTTC.

The rearrangement uses TRBV11-2 and TRBJ2-3; TRBD2 matches at 7 bases. The germline V gene encodes CDR1 SGHAT and CDR2 FQNNGV. J was trimmed by 2 bases and V by 8 bases; bases with no gene match: 10. This CDR3 has 15 residues. CDR3 sequence (DNA): TGTGCCAGCTGCCTCAGGGAGGGCATCACAGATACGCAGTATTTT. Amino acid sequence: CASCLREGITDTQYF.

This clonotype was seen ten or more times. This sequence joins TRBV7-2 and TRBJ2-7; D assignment may be TRBD1 or TRBD2 (5 bases each). There are 14 residues in the CDR3. The germline V gene has CDR1 SGHTA and CDR2 FQGNSA. The germline V and J ends were trimmed by 5 bases and 2 bases, with 13 bases remaining between them. The CDR3 reads CASSRDQGAYEQYF. In DNA, the CDR3 is TGTGCCAGCAGCCGCGACCAGGGAGCCTACGAGCAGTACTTC.

The table lists this clonotype with many counts. One junction end disagrees with the germline gene, perhaps due to a read error. CDR3 residues: CASSLQGLNTEAFF. The CDR3 DNA reads TGTGCCAGCAGCTTGCAGGGCTTGAACACTGAAGCTTTCTTT. This chain uses TRBV4-1 with TRBJ1-1; D is perhaps TRBD1 (5 bases). This CDR3 is 14 amino acids long. Germline V gene lookup returns CDR1 MGHRA and CDR2 YSYEKL.

This clonotype was picked up one time. This likely comes from a read error, as the CDR3 has no conserved phenylalanine or tryptophan at its end. The DNA is omitted, as the CDR3 cannot be located on it reliably, and the CDR3 follows TCRdb's listing. V gene TRBV19 combines with J gene TRBJ2-1; the table's D call of TRBD1 was not tested on the DNA. Germline values: CDR1 LNHDA, CDR2 SQIVND (reference sequence). The CDR3 is made up of 15 amino acids, end residues included. The CDR3 loop is CASTGQGYQPHQYVD.

This clonotype was counted a few times. This may be a read error: a much more frequent sequence differs by one nucleotide. This CDR3 is missing its conserved last phenylalanine or tryptophan, likely due to a read error. The chain carries TRBV20-1 and TRBJ1-6, with 9 bases lining up with TRBD1. This CDR3 is 18 amino acids long. Germline V gene data show CDR1 as DFQATT and CDR2 as SNEGSKA (reference sequence). V gave up 5 bases and J gave up 7 bases; unmatched junction bases: 18. CDR3 coding DNA: TGCAGTGCTGTGAACGGGACAGGGCCCCTACGATACAATTCACCCCTCCACTCT. It translates to CSAVNGTGPLRYNSPLHS.

The chain uses TRBV20-1 and TRBJ1-2; D possibly corresponds to TRBD1 (6 bases). The CDR3 is 13 residues long. Trimming pared 3 bases from V and 3 bases from J, leaving 11 bases between. The germline V gene encodes CDR1 DFQATT and CDR2 SNEGSKA (reference sequence). The CDR3 nucleotides read TGCAGTGCTAGGCGGGGGGCTGACTATGGCTACACCTTC. It specifies CSARRGADYGYTF.

This clonotype was detected many times. The CDR3 region is CSALYKGETGQKNTEAFF. For the CDR3, the DNA is TGCAGTGCCCTATATAAGGGGGAAACAGGACAGAAGAACACTGAAGCTTTCTTT. The rearrangement joins TRBV20-1 to TRBJ1-1; maybe TRBD1 (6 bases). The CDR3 loop spans 18 amino acids. Trimming pared 6 bases from V and 1 base from J, leaving 27 bases between. Germline values: CDR1 DFQATT, CDR2 SNEGSKA (reference sequence).

This clonotype was observed a few times. Given a much more abundant clone one base away, this may be a read error. The chain recombines TRBV20-1 with TRBJ1-4; D perhaps matches TRBD1 (6 bases). The CDR3 is made up of 15 amino acids. Germline lookup yields CDR1 DFQATT and CDR2 SNEGSKA (reference sequence). CDR3 in amino acids: CSARGQAALNEELFF. CDR3 nucleotides: TGCAGTGCTAGAGGACAGGCGGCGCTTAATGAAGAACTGTTTTTT.

This clonotype is a singleton in its sample. A much larger clone sits a single nucleotide away, making a read error possible. The V call is TRBV18, the J call TRBJ2-7, with 9 bases aligning to TRBD1. The CDR3 is 15 amino acids. CDR1 is KGHSH, CDR2 LQKENI, per germline. DNA for the CDR3: TGTGCCTGCTCACCGACAGGGGGGACTACCTACGAGCAGTACTTC. It translates to CACSPTGGTTYEQYF.

The J gene is TRBJ1-2, the V gene TRBV19, with unresolved D. Germline-derived CDR1 and CDR2 are LNHDA and SQIVND (reference sequence). The CDR3 contains 11 residues. V gave up 7 bases and J gave up 7 bases, with 10 bases separating them. The CDR3 loop is CASNRDGGYTF. CDR3 DNA sequence: TGTGCCAGTAACAGAGACGGTGGCTACACCTTC.

The chain employs TRBV7-3 and TRBJ2-1; D unclear. Trimming shortened V by 0 bases and J by 7 bases, and 7 bases separated the two germline ends. The CDR3 covers 13 residues. The germline V gene encodes CDR1 SGHTA and CDR2 FQGTGA. The CDR3 reads CASSLTRENEQFF. For the CDR3, the DNA is TGTGCCAGCAGCTTAACGAGAGAGAATGAGCAGTTCTTC.

In its sample, this clonotype was seen many times. This chain connects TRBV6-6 to TRBJ1-2, with no clear D. The CDR3 contains 13 residues. V shed 5 bases and J shed 8 bases, with 15 bases lying between them. Germline values: CDR1 MNHNY, CDR2 SVGAGI (reference sequence). In nucleotides, the CDR3 is TGTGCCAGCAGTGACCCCCAGGATCGCGGCTACACCTTC. Protein sequence: CASSDPQDRGYTF.

Regarding this clonotype: As the CDR3 is not closed by the conserved phenylalanine or tryptophan, this likely results from a read error. This chain joins TRBV7-6 and TRBJ1-2, with D hard to call. The CDR3 runs to 13 residues. Trimming stripped 2 bases from V and 10 bases from J, with 14 bases between. Germline V gene lookup returns CDR1 SGHVS and CDR2 FNYEAQ. The CDR3 nucleotides read TGTGCCAGCAGCTTAAGACCGGCTTTTTCCTACACCTTG. It translates to CASSLRPAFSYTL.

At least ten counts were recorded for this clonotype. The genes are TRBV20-1 and TRBJ2-1; D might be TRBD1 or TRBD2, each matching 6 bases. This CDR3 spans 17 amino acids. The germline V gene has CDR1 DFQATT and CDR2 SNEGSKA (reference sequence). V was trimmed by 3 bases and J by 3 bases, leaving 21 bases between them. As DNA, the CDR3 is TGCAGTGCTAGTCCTGTTCTCGCGGGACAAAACTACAATGAGCAGTTCTTC. Its protein product is CSASPVLAGQNYNEQFF.

The chain employs TRBV2 and TRBJ2-7; TRBD2 agrees at 7 bases. Germline values: CDR1 SNHLY, CDR2 FYNNEI. The CDR3 consists of 11 residues. This CDR3 reads CTSKGREEQYF. The CDR3 DNA sequence: TGTACTAGCAAGGGGAGGGAAGAGCAGTACTTC.

The chain uses TRBV12-5 and TRBJ2-5; D gene unclear. Trimming left V 8 bases short and J 2 bases short, with 15 bases between. Looked up from germline, CDR1 is LGHNT and CDR2 is FRNRAP. The length of the CDR3 is 14 residues. The CDR3 sequence is CASRLMDRQETQYF. DNA for the CDR3: TGTGCTAGTCGATTGATGGATCGGCAAGAGACCCAGTACTTC. The complete variable domain, with remaining parts taken from reference TRBV12-5 and TRBJ2-5, reads DARVTQTPRHKVTEMGQEVTMRCQPILGHNTVFWYRQTMMQGLELLAYFRNRAPLDDSGMPKDRFSAEMPDATLATLKIQPSEPRDSAVYFCASRLMDRQETQYFGPGTRLLVL.

Remarks on this clonotype: It is likely a read error, because the conserved phenylalanine at the end of the CDR3 is missing. The DNA is left out, because the CDR3 cannot be placed on it with certainty; the CDR3 is given as TCRdb lists it. The V call is TRBV2, the J call TRBJ2-2; whether TRBD2, the table's D call, matches the DNA was not checked. Germline CDR1 reads SNHLY; CDR2 reads FYNNEI. The CDR3 is made up of 15 amino acids, end residues included. CDR3 sequence reads: CASTVRQRYGYTFGS.

This chain connects TRBV9 to TRBJ1-6; D is unclear. Per germline, CDR1 SGDLS and CDR2 YYNGEE. This CDR3 contains 12 residues. The germline V and J ends were trimmed by 3 bases and 6 bases, with 4 bases remaining between them. The CDR3 nucleotides are TGTGCCAGCAGCGGCCTTAATTCACCCCTCCACTTT. Translated, it gives CASSGLNSPLHF. Looking up the rest from reference TRBV9 and TRBJ1-6 gives the full variable domain: DSGVTQTPKHLITATGQRVTLRCSPRSGDLSVYWYQQSLDQGLQFLIQYYNGEERAKGNILERFSAQQFPDLHSELNLSSLELGDSALYFCASSGLNSPLHFGNGTRLTVT.

The V and J genes are TRBV11-2 and TRBJ1-6; possibly TRBD1 for D (6 bases). The length of the CDR3 is 12 residues. Trimming left V 6 bases short and J 14 bases short, with 14 bases between. Germline lookup yields CDR1 SGHAT and CDR2 FQNNGV. The CDR3 nucleotides read TGTGCCAGCAGTTTCGCGGGGGCGGCCCTCCACTTT. Translation gives CASSFAGAALHF.

As to this clonotype: Possible read error: a much larger clone is one base away. J is TRBJ1-6 and V is TRBV30, with D unclear. This CDR3 has 14 amino acids. Looked up from germline, CDR1 is GTSNPN and CDR2 is SVGIG (reference sequence). V was clipped by 2 bases and J by 11 bases, with 16 bases between them. For the CDR3, the DNA is TGTGCCTGGAGTTGGGCCGGGAAAGATCCACCCCTCCACTTT. Translated: CAWSWAGKDPPLHF.

Comment on this clonotype: One end of the junction fails to match germline, which may point to a read error. Here the CDR3 reads CASSAKGRDYDHNF. The CDR3 DNA reads TGTGCCAGCAGCGCAAAGGGACGGGATTATGACCACAACTTC. The gene calls are TRBV7-3 and TRBJ2-7; D tentatively reads TRBD1 or TRBD2 (5 bases each). Germline assignment: CDR1 SGHTA and CDR2 FQGTGA. The CDR3 runs 14 residues.

This chain uses TRBV29-1 with TRBJ1-5; D call uncertain. CDR3 length: 12 residues. CDR1 SQVTM and CDR2 ANQGSEA come from the germline V gene. With 7 bases removed from V and 6 bases from J, the gap between germline ends came to 13 bases. The CDR3 is CSAAGQGQPQHF. CDR3 in DNA: TGCAGCGCCGCTGGCCAAGGTCAGCCCCAGCATTTT.

This clonotype was seen many times. V usage is TRBV6-6 and J usage is TRBJ1-3, with a weak D call TRBD1 (6 bases). Deletions cut 6 bases from V and 0 bases from J, with 12 bases between. The germline V gene encodes CDR1 MNHNY and CDR2 SVGAGI (reference sequence). This CDR3 has 15 residues. CDR3 sequence (DNA): TGTGCCAGCAGGGGACACCCGAGCTCTGGAAACACCATATATTTT. Its translation is CASRGHPSSGNTIYF.

The CDR3 here is CATSDFPTGGYTF. CDR3 coding DNA: TGTGCCACCAGTGATTTTCCGACGGGCGGCTACACCTTC. The chain has TRBV24-1 and TRBJ1-2; no clear D. The germline V gene encodes CDR1 KGHDR and CDR2 SFDVKD. Trimming took 1 base from V and 8 from J, leaving 10 bases between them. CDR3 length: 13 residues.